These 22 T cell receptor beta chains were sequenced from one sample in a study of blood T cell repertoires in COVID-19. Only in-frame clones appear in the TCRdb table, and some are missing; sequencing was by immunoSEQ multiplex PCR. Found here are fewer than 65,000 clones, more than 70% of them singletons; the top ten hold about 6.3%. Sequencing used peripheral blood. Receptors originate from a man in his sixties with acute or convalescent COVID-19.

The rearrangement joins TRBV6-5 to TRBJ1-2; no reliable D call. V lost 0 bases, J lost 7 bases, and 12 bases lay in between. This CDR3 contains 14 residues. CDR1 and CDR2 from the germline V gene are MNHEY and SVGAGI. CDR3 DNA: TGTGCCAGCAGTTACTCGGATTTCAGGCTTGGCTACACCTTC. The encoded protein is CASSYSDFRLGYTF.

The chain joins TRBV19 to TRBJ1-1, with 7 bases matching TRBD1. Germline CDR1 LNHDA, CDR2 SQIVND (reference sequence). V lost 5 bases, J lost 7 bases, and 7 bases stayed unmatched. The CDR3 totals 13 residues. CDR3 sequence: CASSSDRAHEAFF. The CDR3 DNA sequence: TGTGCCAGTAGTTCAGACAGGGCACATGAAGCTTTCTTT. The full variable domain, its missing parts supplied by reference TRBV19 and TRBJ1-1, is DGGITQSPKYLFRKEGQNVTLSCEQNLNHDAMYWYRQDPGQGLRLIYYSQIVNDFQKGDIAEGYSVSREKKESFPLTVTSAQKNPTAFYLCASSSDRAHEAFFGQGTRLTVV.

The V and J genes are TRBV27 and TRBJ1-4; TRBD1 agrees at 9 bases. This CDR3 region has 14 residues. Unmatched junction bases numbered 7, after V lost 6 bases and J lost 8 bases. Germline CDR1 MNHEY, CDR2 SMNVEV (reference sequence). CDR3 protein: CASSRDRDREKLFF. CDR3 in DNA: TGTGCCAGCAGCCGGGACAGGGACAGGGAAAAACTGTTTTTT.

The chain recombines TRBV6-2 or TRBV6-3 with TRBJ2-6; 8 nucleotides align to TRBD1. The V segment lost 2 bases and the J segment 0 bases; nucleotides outside the gene matches: 9. Germline CDR1 reads MNHEY; CDR2 reads SVGEGT. The CDR3 loop spans 19 amino acids. CDR3 sequence (DNA): TGTGCCAGCAGTTACACCGACAGGGGCCGCTACTCTGGGGCCAACGTCCTGACTTTC. It codes for CASSYTDRGRYSGANVLTF.

The genes are TRBV2 and TRBJ2-1; 7 nucleotides agree with TRBD2. Germline trimming cut 4 bases from V and 0 bases from J; bases unmatched to any gene: 3. CDR3 size: 15 residues. The germline V gene encodes CDR1 SNHLY and CDR2 FYNNEI. CDR3 loop: CASSGGGSSYNEQFF. CDR3 coding DNA: TGTGCCAGCAGTGGGGGGGGGAGCTCCTACAATGAGCAGTTCTTC. Full variable domain (remainder filled in from reference TRBV2 and TRBJ2-1): EPEVTQTPSHQVTQMGQEVILRCVPISNHLYFYWYRQILGQKVEFLVSFYNNEISEKSEIFDDQFSVERPDGSNFTLKIRSTKLEDSAMYFCASSGGGSSYNEQFFGPGTRLTVL.

This clone was found once. This chain connects TRBV27 to TRBJ2-7; possibly TRBD2 for D (6 bases). Trimming took 2 bases from V and 6 from J, leaving 11 bases between them. The CDR3 consists of 13 residues. The V gene's germline CDR1 is MNHEY and CDR2 SMNVEV (reference sequence). The CDR3 protein is CASSLGGTIEQYF. The DNA of the CDR3 is TGTGCCAGCAGTTTAGGAGGGACGATCGAGCAGTACTTC.

The genes are TRBV2 and TRBJ1-1; D is perhaps TRBD1 (6 bases). V lost 6 bases and J lost 4, with 18 bases in between. Germline V lookup: CDR1 SNHLY, CDR2 FYNNEI. The CDR3 length is 15 residues. This CDR3 is CASRDPYRGGTEAFF. CDR3 in DNA: TGTGCCAGCAGAGACCCTTATAGGGGGGGCACTGAAGCTTTCTTT. The whole variable domain, filled in from reference TRBV2 and TRBJ1-1, reads EPEVTQTPSHQVTQMGQEVILRCVPISNHLYFYWYRQILGQKVEFLVSFYNNEISEKSEIFDDQFSVERPDGSNFTLKIRSTKLEDSAMYFCASRDPYRGGTEAFFGQGTRLTVV.

The J gene is TRBJ2-1, the V gene TRBV18, with D possibly being TRBD2 (6 bases). CDR1 and CDR2 from the germline V gene are KGHSH and LQKENI. The CDR3 runs 16 residues. V lost 4 bases and J lost 0, with 13 bases in between. The CDR3 spells CASSLLTRSSYNEQFF. The CDR3 bases are TGTGCCAGCTCACTTTTGACTAGATCCTCCTACAATGAGCAGTTCTTC.

V gene TRBV6-2 or TRBV6-3 combines with J gene TRBJ2-7; D is possibly TRBD2 (6 bases). There are 18 residues in the CDR3. V lost 0 bases, J lost 3 bases, and 21 bases lay in between. Germline CDR1 MNHEY, CDR2 SVGEGT. CDR3 nucleotide sequence: TGTGCCAGCAGTTACTCGGAATGGACAACGGGACTCCACTACGAGCAGTACTTC. Translation: CASSYSEWTTGLHYEQYF.

J is TRBJ1-4 and V is TRBV5-6, with 8 bases matching TRBD1. This CDR3 region has 15 residues. J was trimmed by 3 bases and V by 4 bases; bases with no gene match: 5. The germline V gene has CDR1 SGHDT and CDR2 YYEEEE. The CDR3 loop is CASSRPGQANEKLFF. CDR3 DNA: TGTGCCAGCAGCAGACCGGGACAGGCTAATGAAAAACTGTTTTTT.

This clone was detected only a few times. V is TRBV12-3 or TRBV12-4 and J is TRBJ1-1, with a weak D call TRBD1 (5 bases). CDR3 length: 13 amino acids. The V gene lost 7 bases and the J gene lost 4 bases, with 13 bases spanning the gap. The CDR3 sequence: CASTVAGGTEAFF. The DNA for the CDR3 is TGTGCCAGCACCGTGGCCGGGGGCACTGAAGCTTTCTTT.

This clone has only one observation. The chain couples TRBV30 to TRBJ1-5; D remains ambiguous. This CDR3 is built from 13 residues. V gave up 0 bases and J gave up 5 bases, with 8 bases separating them. The germline gives CDR1 GTSNPN, CDR2 SVGIG (reference sequence). The CDR3 bases are TGTGCCTGGAGTGTAGATGGAGATCAGCCCCAGCATTTT. Translation gives CAWSVDGDQPQHF.

The chain combines TRBV7-9 with TRBJ1-1; maybe TRBD1 (5 bases). The CDR3 has 14 residues. CDR1 and CDR2 (germline): SEHNR, FQNEAQ (reference sequence). The V and J ends lost 5 bases and 6 bases respectively, with 16 bases between them. The CDR3 is CASSPQGGRAEAFF. DNA of the CDR3: TGTGCCAGCAGCCCTCAGGGTGGCAGGGCTGAAGCTTTCTTT.

This clone has a handful of counts. V is TRBV9 and J is TRBJ2-1, with TRBD1 as a possible D gene (6 bases). Germline V lookup: CDR1 SGDLS, CDR2 YYNGEE. This CDR3 has 17 residues. The V end lost 0 bases, the J end lost 5 bases, and 18 bases lay between the germline ends. The CDR3 reads CASSVEGDINHNNEQFF. The CDR3, as DNA: TGTGCCAGCAGCGTAGAAGGGGACATAAATCACAACAATGAGCAGTTCTTC.

The J gene is TRBJ1-5, the V gene TRBV6-5, with D tentatively TRBD1 (6 bases). Germline values: CDR1 MNHEY, CDR2 SVGAGI. V was cut by 4 bases and J by 4 bases, with 11 bases left in between. This CDR3 contains 14 residues. CDR3 loop: CASSWGGGNQPQHF. In DNA, the CDR3 is TGTGCCAGCAGTTGGGGAGGGGGGAATCAGCCCCAGCATTTT.

The chain links TRBV30 to TRBJ2-2; D uncertain. There are 11 residues in the CDR3. V lost 1 base to trimming and J lost 5 bases, with 2 bases between them. CDR1 is GTSNPN, CDR2 SVGIG, per germline (reference sequence). CDR3 in amino acids: CAWSATGELFF. The CDR3 nucleotides read TGTGCCTGGAGTGCGACCGGGGAGCTGTTTTTT.

This chain joins TRBV3-1 (or the pseudogene TRBV3-2) and TRBJ2-3; possibly TRBD1 for D (6 bases). The CDR3 covers 20 residues. Germline V gene lookup returns CDR1 LGHDT and CDR2 YNNKEL (reference sequence). Trimming removed 4 bases at V and 1 base at J, with 27 bases between. CDR3 nucleotides: TGTGCCAGCAGCCCCAAGGGGGACGGACGGACAGACCAGCGCACAGATACGCAGTATTTT. It yields the protein CASSPKGDGRTDQRTDTQYF.

This clone was counted once. The chain couples TRBV7-8 to TRBJ1-6, with a possible D match to TRBD1 (6 bases). This CDR3 has 20 amino acids. CDR1 is SGHVS and CDR2 is FQNEAQ in the germline V gene. Trimming took 4 bases from V and 3 from J, leaving 25 bases between them. The CDR3 DNA follows: TGTGCCAGCAGCTCCCTGGCTGGGGGCGCTTTTTTGGTCTATAATTCACCCCTCCACTTT. Encoded protein: CASSSLAGGAFLVYNSPLHF.

This clone came up once. The chain carries TRBV7-8 and TRBJ1-1; TRBD1 agrees at 8 bases. J was trimmed by 10 bases and V by 4 bases; bases with no gene match: 14. This CDR3 has 15 residues. Germline V gene sequence: CDR1 SGHVS, CDR2 FQNEAQ. The CDR3 DNA follows: TGTGCCAGCAGCTCCCTCCGGGCAGGGGGCGCGAGAGCTTTCTTT. It translates to CASSSLRAGGARAFF.

V gene TRBV20-1 combines with J gene TRBJ1-5, with 9 bases matching TRBD1. The CDR3 extends over 11 amino acids. Germline V gene data show CDR1 as DFQATT and CDR2 as SNEGSKA (reference sequence). V was pared by 3 bases and J by 9 bases, with 0 bases of the junction left unmatched. This CDR3 is CSARGQGPQHF. CDR3 bases: TGCAGTGCTAGGGGACAGGGGCCCCAGCATTTT.

The rearrangement links TRBV12-3 or TRBV12-4 to TRBJ2-3; D is ambiguous. CDR3 size: 12 residues. The V gene lost 6 bases and the J gene lost 1 base, with 5 bases spanning the gap. CDR3 nucleotide sequence: TGTGCCAGCAGCCTCGGCACAGATACGCAGTATTTT. Translated, it gives CASSLGTDTQYF.

The gene calls are TRBV7-8 and TRBJ2-3; tentatively, D is TRBD2 (6 bases). Trimming shortened V by 5 bases and J by 1 base, and 7 bases separated the two germline ends. The CDR3 is made up of 13 amino acids. From germline, CDR1 is SGHVS and CDR2 FQNEAQ. For the CDR3, the DNA is TGTGCCAGCAGCGGCGGGGGCACAGATACGCAGTATTTT. Protein: CASSGGGTDTQYF.